This TCR beta chain was retrieved from a study of blood T cells in healthy people across ages. Whole-study results and caveats: Roughly linearly, TCR beta diversity per million T cells fell as age increased. The study found more naive CD4+ cells and higher diversity in long-lived than aged donors.

This clonotype was found a few times. The antigen remains unidentified. Germline is not matched at one junction end, which may reflect a read error. A second PCR of roughly 6 to 12 cycles used a sample-barcoded 5' primer and a J-beta primer mix. One entry per CDR3 protein results from TCRdb running MiXCR on the 5' RACE reads. The sample records about 650,000 distinct CDR3 sequences, 32% being singletons. Donors gave roughly 9.1 milliliters of peripheral blood apiece. Total RNA extraction produced at least 6 micrograms (per sample) for the study. This clonotype originated in a woman over 75 in good health. The sequenced sample consisted of blood.

The CDR3 here is CASSVAGTGGQPQHF. The CDR3 nucleotides read TGTGCCAGCAGCGTAGCCGGGACAGGGGGTCAGCCCCAGCATTTT. The chain combines TRBV7-9 with TRBJ1-5; 11 bases are a match to TRBD1. The germline V gene encodes CDR1 SEHNR and CDR2 FQNEAQ (reference sequence). The CDR3 loop spans 15 amino acids.